These 29 T cell receptor beta chains were sequenced from one sample in a study of neurological immune-mediated disorders. TCRdb re-called the 5' RACE reads with MiXCR, one entry per CDR3 protein. The data hold over 15,000 distinct CDR3 sequences, with approximately 10% observed a single time. The sequenced material came from CD8+ T cells from blood. The origin of the receptors is a man aged 45-65 years in good health.

Many counts were recorded for this clonotype. The rearrangement uses TRBV4-1 and TRBJ2-5; D gene unclear. CDR1 MGHRA and CDR2 YSYEKL come from the germline V gene. V was shortened by 4 bases and J by 5 bases, with 11 bases between the two germline ends. The CDR3 has 13 residues. CDR3 sequence (DNA): TGCGCCAGCAGCCCGGAGACGAGGGAGACCCAGTACTTC. Protein sequence: CASSPETRETQYF.

This clonotype was seen repeatedly, ten times or more. The chain links TRBV9 to TRBJ2-1; 9 bases fit TRBD2. This CDR3 region has 15 residues. With 6 bases clipped from V and 8 bases from J, the junction kept 12 bases outside the gene matches. Germline-derived CDR1 and CDR2 are SGDLS and YYNGEE. The CDR3 region has the DNA TGTGCCAGCACCGTGGGCGGGAGGGCCGTCGATGAGCAGTTCTTC. Its protein is CASTVGGRAVDEQFF.

This clonotype came up many times. The chain joins TRBV7-8 to TRBJ2-5; the match to TRBD2 covers 9 bases. This CDR3 spans 17 amino acids. Germline V gene sequence: CDR1 SGHVS, CDR2 FQNEAQ. Trimming took 2 bases from V and 5 from J; bases not matched to a gene: 12. CDR3 residues: CASSLPRLAVMWETQYF. The CDR3 nucleotides are TGTGCCAGCAGCTTACCAAGACTAGCGGTGATGTGGGAGACCCAGTACTTC.

In this sample, this clonotype turned up many times. The V call is TRBV6-5, the J call TRBJ2-3, with 9 bases aligning to TRBD2. The V gene end was trimmed by 4 bases and the J gene end by 1 base; junction bases not matched to a gene: 6. The CDR3 totals 16 residues. Germline lookup yields CDR1 MNHEY and CDR2 SVGAGI. The CDR3 here is CASSSSGRWGTDTQYF. The DNA of the CDR3 is TGTGCCAGCAGTTCCAGCGGGAGGTGGGGCACAGATACGCAGTATTTT.

This clonotype was seen ten or more times. The chain employs TRBV4-3 and TRBJ2-1; D not resolved. Germline CDR1 is LGHNA and CDR2 is YSLEER. The CDR3 is 15 amino acids. V lost 0 bases and J 6 bases, leaving 12 bases between the germline ends. The CDR3 DNA follows: TGCGCCAGCAGCCAAGATGGTAACCGGCTCAATGAGCAGTTCTTC. Amino acids: CASSQDGNRLNEQFF.

There are many counts of this clonotype. The chain employs TRBV5-1 and TRBJ1-5; tentative D call: TRBD1 (6 bases). Germline CDR1 reads SGHRS; CDR2 reads YFSETQ. The CDR3 loop spans 15 amino acids. The V gene lost 4 bases and the J gene lost 4 bases, with 15 bases spanning the gap. The CDR3 coding sequence is TGCGCCAGCAGCCCGGGACACAATCGTAATCAGCCCCAGCATTTT. This codes for CASSPGHNRNQPQHF.

This clonotype was seen repeatedly, ten times or more. This chain uses TRBV29-1 with TRBJ2-3, with D possibly being TRBD2 (5 bases). Germline V gene lookup returns CDR1 SQVTM and CDR2 ANQGSEA. The CDR3 consists of 12 residues. The V gene lost 1 base and the J gene lost 5 bases, with 7 bases spanning the gap. DNA of the CDR3: TGCAGCGTTGAAGTTGAGGGAGATACGCAGTATTTT. Translating gives CSVEVEGDTQYF.

This clonotype was seen at least ten times. The rearrangement joins TRBV5-1 to TRBJ1-1; no clear D. Trimming removed 4 bases from V and 1 base from J, with 11 bases in between. This CDR3 comprises 14 residues. Germline loops: CDR1 SGHRS, CDR2 YFSETQ. CDR3: CASSLWAENTEAFF. CDR3 sequence (DNA): TGCGCCAGCAGCCTCTGGGCAGAGAACACTGAAGCTTTCTTT.

This clonotype was observed once. The gene calls are TRBV5-1 and TRBJ2-7; no firm D call. The CDR3 sequence is 15 residues long. Germline V gene sequence: CDR1 SGHRS, CDR2 YFSETQ. The ends were cut back, 3 bases at V and 3 bases at J, with 16 bases in the middle. The chain's CDR3 is CASSWSLSENYEQYF. Here the CDR3 DNA reads TGCGCCAGCAGCTGGAGTCTCTCCGAAAACTACGAGCAGTACTTC. Variable domain in full (rest from reference TRBV5-1 and TRBJ2-7): KAGVTQTPRYLIKTRGQQVTLSCSPISGHRSVSWYQQTPGQGLQFLFEYFSETQRNKGNFPGRFSGRQFSNSRSEMNVSTLELGDSALYLCASSWSLSENYEQYFGPGTRLTVT.

This clonotype was counted ten times or more. The chain uses TRBV3-1 and TRBJ2-1; 13 bases map to TRBD2. This CDR3 is built from 17 residues. Germline loops: CDR1 LGHDT, CDR2 YNNKEL (reference sequence). With 4 bases clipped from V and 4 bases from J, the junction kept 7 bases outside the gene matches. CDR3 loop: CASSPHRTSGSYNEQFF. CDR3 in DNA: TGTGCCAGCAGCCCCCACCGGACTAGCGGGAGTTACAATGAGCAGTTCTTC.

This clonotype has at least ten counts. As DNA, the CDR3 is TGTGCCAGCACCTGGGGGGGACTAGCGGGAGTTTACGAGCAGTACTTC. It yields the protein CASTWGGLAGVYEQYF. The rearrangement joins TRBV28 to TRBJ2-7; 14 positions match TRBD2. This CDR3 comprises 16 residues. J gave up 4 bases and V 7 bases, and 9 bases lay outside the gene matches. Germline V gives CDR1 MDHEN, CDR2 SYDVKM.

This clonotype showed up just a few times. The chain has TRBV19 and TRBJ2-1; 11 positions agree with TRBD1. The CDR3 is 17 residues long. The germline V gene encodes CDR1 LNHDA and CDR2 SQIVND (reference sequence). V shed 4 bases and J 9 bases; nucleotides not matched to a gene: 14. This CDR3 is CASSRMDRGHPKSEQFF. As DNA, the CDR3 is TGTGCCAGTAGTAGAATGGACAGGGGGCACCCTAAGAGTGAGCAGTTCTTC.

This clonotype was seen at least ten times. The rearrangement links TRBV30 to TRBJ1-1; perhaps TRBD1 as D (6 bases). V was pared by 3 bases and J by 3 bases, with 11 bases between. The CDR3 sequence is 13 residues long. The germline CDR1 and CDR2 sequences are GTSNPN and SVGIG (reference sequence). The CDR3 reads CAWSEGGHTEAFF. The CDR3 nucleotides are TGTGCCTGGAGCGAGGGGGGGCACACTGAAGCTTTCTTT. Using reference TRBV30 and TRBJ1-1 for the parts outside the CDR3, the full variable domain is SQTIHQWPATLVQPVGSPLSLECTVEGTSNPNLYWYRQAAGRGLQLLFYSVGIGQISSEVPQNLSASRPQDRQFILSSKKLLLSDSGFYLCAWSEGGHTEAFFGQGTRLTVV.

This clonotype was seen repeatedly, ten times or more. This chain connects TRBV7-2 to TRBJ1-1; D remains unclear. Between the trimmed V and J ends, which lost 5 bases and 6 bases, there was a span of 13 bases. The CDR3 spans 13 residues. Germline V CDR1 and CDR2: SGHTA, FQGNSA. The CDR3 reads CASSTHYPSEAFF. CDR3 nucleotide sequence: TGTGCCAGCAGCACTCATTACCCCTCTGAAGCTTTCTTT.

This clonotype was observed at least ten times. The J gene is TRBJ2-3, the V gene TRBV5-1, with D perhaps matching TRBD2 (5 bases). V was pared by 0 bases and J by 0 bases, with 17 bases between. The CDR3 has 18 residues. Germline CDR1 SGHRS, CDR2 YFSETQ. CDR3 sequence: CASSLEAVAWASTDTQYF. In nucleotides, the CDR3 is TGCGCCAGCAGCTTGGAGGCAGTAGCGTGGGCTAGCACAGATACGCAGTATTTT.

The table lists this clonotype with many counts. The CDR3 DNA follows: TGTGCCAGCAGCTTAGCGTTAGCGGCGGAGACCCAGTACTTC. Protein sequence: CASSLALAAETQYF. J is TRBJ2-5 and V is TRBV7-9, with a possible D match to TRBD2 (6 bases). This CDR3 comprises 14 residues. The V gene lost 0 bases and the J gene lost 5 bases, with 10 bases spanning the gap. CDR1 SEHNR and CDR2 FQNEAQ come from the germline V gene (reference sequence).

This clonotype was found many times. CDR3 nucleotides: TGTGCTACCGTGAACGATCAGCCCCAGCATTTT. Its translation is CATVNDQPQHF. The rearrangement joins TRBV12-5 to TRBJ1-5; D is ambiguous. Trimming cost V 10 bases and J 5 bases, with 9 bases left between them. CDR3 length equals 11 residues. Germline V gene sequence: CDR1 LGHNT, CDR2 FRNRAP.

Many counts were recorded for this clonotype. The rearrangement links TRBV10-3 to TRBJ2-7; D is undetermined. V was clipped by 4 bases and J by 7 bases, with 14 bases between them. The V gene's germline CDR1 is ENHRY and CDR2 SYGVKD. This CDR3 is built from 13 residues. CDR3 amino acids: CAISARGLMEQYF. The CDR3 bases are TGTGCCATCAGTGCACGTGGGTTAATGGAGCAGTACTTC.

Ten or more counts support this clonotype. The J gene is TRBJ2-1, the V gene TRBV5-6; D gene unclear. V lost 2 bases to trimming and J lost 8 bases, with 11 bases between them. In germline, CDR1 is SGHDT, CDR2 YYEEEE. CDR3 size: 13 residues. CDR3 loop: CASSFNSFDEQFF. The CDR3 DNA reads as TGTGCCAGCAGCTTCAATAGCTTCGATGAGCAGTTCTTC.

This clonotype has a count of ten or more. The rearrangement links TRBV20-1 to TRBJ2-7; 9 bases map to TRBD2. This CDR3 is built from 12 residues. After removal of 6 bases from V and 2 bases from J, the junction contained 2 bases not matched to a gene. Germline V gene sequence: CDR1 DFQATT, CDR2 SNEGSKA (reference sequence). CDR3 residues: CSATSGTYEQYF. CDR3 in DNA: TGCAGTGCGACTAGCGGCACCTACGAGCAGTACTTC.

At least ten counts were recorded for this clonotype. The chain joins TRBV20-1 to TRBJ1-2; D perhaps matches TRBD1 (6 bases). Germline assignment: CDR1 DFQATT and CDR2 SNEGSKA (reference sequence). This CDR3 is built from 10 residues. The ends were cut back, 4 bases at V and 6 bases at J, with 6 bases in the middle. The CDR3 coding sequence is TGCAGTGCTACAGGGGATGGCTACACCTTC. Its translation: CSATGDGYTF.

This clonotype showed up many times. The chain employs TRBV20-1 and TRBJ2-5; 7 bases line up with TRBD1. The CDR3 runs 14 residues. J gave up 2 bases and V 6 bases, and 9 bases lay outside the gene matches. Germline V gives CDR1 DFQATT, CDR2 SNEGSKA (reference sequence). For the CDR3, the DNA is TGCAGTGCCACAGGGGCCCCAGGGCAAGAGACCCAGTACTTC. It specifies CSATGAPGQETQYF.

This clonotype was detected ten times or more. V gene TRBV20-1 combines with J gene TRBJ2-3; 7 nucleotides agree with TRBD1. The CDR3 totals 18 residues. J gave up 0 bases and V 2 bases, and 14 bases lay outside the gene matches. Looked up from germline, CDR1 is DFQATT and CDR2 is SNEGSKA (reference sequence). This CDR3 is CSARSLGTASTSTDTQYF. The DNA for the CDR3 is TGCAGTGCTAGAAGCTTGGGGACAGCATCAACTAGCACAGATACGCAGTATTTT.

This clonotype occurred many times. V and J are TRBV5-6 and TRBJ1-2, with TRBD1 as a possible D gene (5 bases). The germline V and J ends were trimmed by 4 bases and 3 bases, with 19 bases remaining between them. The CDR3 consists of 16 residues. Germline CDR1 reads SGHDT; CDR2 reads YYEEEE. The CDR3 region has the DNA TGTGCCAGCAGCGATTTGACAGTCGATAATCACTATGGCTACACCTTC. Encoded protein: CASSDLTVDNHYGYTF.

This clonotype was observed many times. This chain links TRBV7-9 with TRBJ1-3; D unclear. The CDR3 contains 14 residues. Per the germline V gene, CDR1 is SEHNR and CDR2 is FQNEAQ (reference sequence). Deletions cut 2 bases from V and 4 bases from J, with 9 bases between. CDR3 sequence reads: CASSLPRLGNTIYF. The CDR3 DNA reads as TGTGCCAGCAGCTTACCGCGTTTAGGAAACACCATATATTTT.

This clonotype was counted many times. The rearrangement links TRBV20-1 to TRBJ2-2; a possible D gene is TRBD2 (6 bases). Germline assignment: CDR1 DFQATT and CDR2 SNEGSKA (reference sequence). Trimming removed 5 bases from V and 1 base from J, with 17 bases in between. The CDR3 is made up of 16 amino acids. CDR3 coding DNA: TGCAGTGCTGGGGGTGCGGGGAAGGTGAACACCGGGGAGCTGTTTTTT. Protein: CSAGGAGKVNTGELFF.

This clonotype was counted at least ten times. The chain couples TRBV12-3 or TRBV12-4 to TRBJ2-2; D is ambiguous. Deletions cut 5 bases from V and 4 bases from J, with 2 bases between. There are 11 residues in the CDR3. The CDR3 is CASSTTGELFF. As DNA, the CDR3 is TGTGCCAGCAGTACCACCGGGGAGCTGTTTTTT.

This clonotype was seen repeatedly, ten times or more. The chain joins TRBV5-1 to TRBJ2-1; D might be TRBD2 (5 bases). The CDR3 totals 14 residues. Germline-derived CDR1 and CDR2 are SGHRS and YFSETQ. V gave up 0 bases and J gave up 5 bases, with 9 bases separating them. CDR3 in DNA: TGCGCCAGCAGCTTGGGGGGAGTGGACAATGAGCAGTTCTTC. It is translated as CASSLGGVDNEQFF.

This clonotype has a count of ten or more. The chain recombines TRBV6-5 with TRBJ2-2; D is unresolved. Trimming removed 5 bases at V and 1 base at J, with 11 bases between. This CDR3 comprises 15 residues. Germline-derived CDR1 and CDR2 are MNHEY and SVGAGI. Here the CDR3 reads CASSTQPLNTGELFF. As DNA, the CDR3 is TGTGCCAGCAGTACCCAACCCCTGAACACCGGGGAGCTGTTTTTT.